Reported below is one TCR beta chain. This clonotype has a handful of counts. No cognate antigen has been identified for it. Base qualities are not at hand, and no much larger clone is one base apart. The entry originates in a study of vaccination and CD4 T cells after COVID-19 (dated by TCRdb to between 2020 and 2023). A note on the overall study: The convalescent cohort included six males and four females, with two Hispanic individuals, seven Caucasians, two Asians and one multiracial person. For stimulating the cultures, overlapping spike peptide pools were used, derived from SARS-CoV-2 as well as from the common cold coronaviruses HCoV-NL63, HCoV-OC43 and HCoV-229E. In more than eight COVID-19 convalescent patients and a handful of infection-naive healthy vaccine recipients, researchers compared the spike-specific CD4+ TCR repertoire from before mRNA vaccination with the repertoire from after. Memory CD4+ T cell crossreactivity between SARS-CoV-2 and common cold coronavirus spike proteins was assessed at the TCR clonotype level in an earlier paper using these donors. Post-COVID blood samples from convalescent patients were collected a median of around 100 days after diagnosis, with a range of roughly 30 to 170 days. The time from the second vaccine dose to post-vaccine blood sampling had a median of roughly 70 days and ranged from 14 to 241 days. In control cultures, a CEFX viral epitope pool was used as positive control, an HIV-1 Nef peptide pool was used as negative control, or no peptide was added. Two doses of either the Pfizer-BioNTech BNT162b2 vaccine (n=8) or the Moderna mRNA-1273 vaccine (n=2) were administered to participants.

Broader findings and caveats from the paper: An increase in the median number of SARS-CoV-2-reactive clonotypes from some 20 after infection to approximately 41 after vaccination was observed, but the change was not found to be significant. In convalescent patients, a median approximately 89% of post-vaccine SARS-CoV-2-reactive clones were detected only after vaccination, suggesting vaccine-specific priming. Only a relatively small number of convalescent patients were included in the study, and early timepoints following natural infection were not analyzed. Of the vaccine-specific clones in convalescent patients, 304 of 307, or nearly all, reacted only to SARS-CoV-2 spike and did not cross-react with common cold coronaviruses.

Per the publication, the treatment or condition label means: roughly 10-day PBMC culture with coronavirus spike peptide pools or control peptides (ViraFEST assay). CD4+ T cells from unexposed donors were collected before the COVID-19 pandemic (2011-2018). To expand antigen-specific T cells with peptide pools and then pick out the expanded clonotypes through TCR sequencing, the study relied on the ViraFEST assay. Each well held around 2 million PBMCs cultured in IMDM containing approximately 5.3% human AB serum and approximately 10 IU/ml IL-2, with approximately 9.2 ug/ml peptide pools added. Half of the culture medium was replaced with fresh IL-2-containing medium on days 3 and 7. After less than 12 days of culture, CD4+ T cells were isolated by negative selection using the EasySep CD4+ T cell isolation kit. As cell number allowed, CD4+ T cells from unexposed donors were tested for reactivity to SARS-CoV-2 S and N and to four common cold coronavirus spike pools. Ficoll-Paque Plus gradient centrifugation was used to isolate PBMCs from whole blood, and the isolated PBMCs were then either used fresh or cryopreserved at -140C. Each culture condition was generally run in triplicate wells. Leukapheresis product for the unexposed donors was bought commercially.

The method was PCR. At the Johns Hopkins FTIC core, DNA from the cultured CD4+ T cells underwent TCR sequencing with the Oncomine TCR Beta short-read assay. Genomic DNA was extracted from the cultured CD4+ T cells with the QIAamp micro DNA kit. Oncomine TCR Beta libraries from cultured CD4+ T cells were pooled using unique dual indexes and sequenced on an Illumina iSeq 100. The authors' analysis ran thus. Non-productive sequences were filtered out, and CDR3s that did not start with C, did not end with F or W, or were shorter than 7 amino acids were discarded. The MANAFEST web application was used to identify antigen-specific clonotypes by comparing peptide-stimulated wells against reference wells and other culture wells. An FDR below 0.05, an odds ratio above 5, and a productive frequency above 0.1% in at least two of three replicate wells were required for clones to be considered positive. A clonotype counted as cross-reactive if it showed significant expansion both in the SARS-CoV-2 spike wells and in at least one common cold coronavirus spike condition. CDR3 homology was assessed with Levenshtein distances (stringdist) and unrooted phylogenetic trees (ape) in R version 3.6.1. TCRdb trimmed the raw reads at Q25, called clones with MiXCR and kept productive beta chains. Here each entry gathers all rows of one CDR3 protein and keeps the most common genes and DNA. These V and J calls derive from TCRdb rather than the authors' analysis. In this sample the table shows 9,500 to 10,000 distinct CDR3 sequences, about 60% of which occur a single time. The ten largest clones capture over 20% of the sample.

Clipping removes 4 bases from V and 6 bases from J, with 5 as the unmatched junction base count. The CDR3 runs 12 residues from the cysteine to the phenylalanine. Of all the DNA, just the CDR3 is kept, 36 bases in frame from base 1. The germline V gene (reference sequence) supplies CDR1 DFQATT and CDR2 SNEGSKA. Sequencing was done on a sample of CD4+ T cells from blood, cultured in vitro. The chain is encoded by TRBV20-1 joined to TRBJ1-2, with 7 bases aligning to TRBD1. The receptor's source is a human donor in good health. The CDR3 protein: CSAIQGLDGYTF. Here is the DNA: TGCAGTGCTATACAGGGGCTTGATGGCTACACCTTC.